The 16 T cell receptor beta chains below come from one sample, sequenced in a study of blood T cell repertoires in COVID-19. Method: immunoSEQ multiplex PCR; TCRdb's copy keeps in-frame clones and lacks some. The sample has a few hundred thousand clones; around 91% are singletons. The sequenced sample consisted of peripheral blood. The receptor source for this set is a woman in her fifties or sixties with acute or convalescent COVID-19.

The gene calls are TRBV7-9 and TRBJ2-5; 8 nucleotides line up with TRBD2. The CDR3 length is 15 residues. The germline V gene encodes CDR1 SEHNR and CDR2 FQNEAQ (reference sequence). V lost 1 base and J lost 2; bases outside the gene matches: 3. The CDR3 bases are TGTGCCAGCAGCTTAGGAGCGGGGGAACAAGAGACCCAGTACTTC. Translating gives CASSLGAGEQETQYF.

The chain recombines TRBV28 with TRBJ2-7; 8 nucleotides align to TRBD1. The CDR3 runs 15 residues. CDR1 and CDR2 (germline): MDHEN, SYDVKM. Germline trimming cut 6 bases from V and 2 bases from J; bases unmatched to any gene: 9. CDR3 sequence: CASRPRGLPPYEQYF. CDR3 DNA: TGTGCCAGCAGGCCCAGGGGGCTGCCTCCCTACGAGCAGTACTTC.

V usage is TRBV5-6 and J usage is TRBJ1-1, with D uncertain. The V end lost 1 base, the J end lost 4 bases, and 5 bases lay between the germline ends. Looked up from germline, CDR1 is SGHDT and CDR2 is YYEEEE. The CDR3 consists of 12 residues. The CDR3 DNA is TGTGCCAGCAGCTTGATGGCCACTGAAGCTTTCTTT. This gives the protein CASSLMATEAFF.

The chain couples TRBV2 to TRBJ1-2, with D hard to call. V shed 1 base and J shed 8 bases, with 14 bases lying between them. Germline V lookup: CDR1 SNHLY, CDR2 FYNNEI. The CDR3 consists of 14 residues. The CDR3 is CASSEEEGLVGYTF. CDR3 DNA sequence: TGTGCCAGCAGTGAAGAAGAGGGTTTGGTAGGCTACACCTTC.

The chain has TRBV18 and TRBJ1-2; the D gene is possibly TRBD1 (6 bases). CDR1 and CDR2 from the germline V gene are KGHSH and LQKENI. V lost 0 bases and J lost 7, with 9 bases in between. The CDR3 has 13 residues. The CDR3 DNA is TGTGCCAGCTCACCACCGGGGGCCAGTGGCTACACCTTC. It is translated as CASSPPGASGYTF. The full variable domain, with the rest looked up from reference TRBV18 and TRBJ1-2, is NAGVMQNPRHLVRRRGQEARLRCSPMKGHSHVYWYRQLPEEGLKFMVYLQKENIIDESGMPKERFSAEFPKEGPSILRIQQVVRGDSAAYFCASSPPGASGYTFGSGTRLTVV.

CDR3 sequence (DNA): TGTGCCAGCAGCTTAGGGGGGACATATAGGCAGCCCCAGCATTTT. It specifies CASSLGGTYRQPQHF. The chain links TRBV7-9 to TRBJ1-5, with TRBD1 as a possible D gene (6 bases). This CDR3 comprises 15 residues. Germline loops: CDR1 SEHNR, CDR2 FQNEAQ (reference sequence). V lost 1 base, J lost 7 bases, and 14 bases lay in between.

V is TRBV10-3 and J is TRBJ1-6; 8 nucleotides line up with TRBD1. The CDR3 consists of 13 residues. Looked up from germline, CDR1 is ENHRY and CDR2 is SYGVKD. With 10 bases clipped from V and 9 bases from J, the junction kept 8 bases outside the gene matches. CDR3 bases: TGTGCCACAGTCGGGACAGGTTTTTCACCCCTCCACTTT. It specifies CATVGTGFSPLHF.

V is TRBV5-1 and J is TRBJ1-1; 8 positions agree with TRBD1. V lost 7 bases and J lost 6; bases outside the gene matches: 11. The V gene's germline CDR1 is SGHRS and CDR2 YFSETQ. The CDR3 sequence is 14 residues long. CDR3 nucleotide sequence: TGCGCCAGCCGAAGGACAGGGCTTTTATCTGAAGCTTTCTTT. Its translation is CASRRTGLLSEAFF. Filled out from reference TRBV5-1 and TRBJ1-1, the complete variable domain reads KAGVTQTPRYLIKTRGQQVTLSCSPISGHRSVSWYQQTPGQGLQFLFEYFSETQRNKGNFPGRFSGRQFSNSRSEMNVSTLELGDSALYLCASRRTGLLSEAFFGQGTRLTVV.

The chain recombines TRBV7-2 with TRBJ1-4; 10 bases agree with TRBD1. The CDR3 is 15 amino acids. V lost 5 bases and J lost 8; bases outside the gene matches: 8. Germline V lookup: CDR1 SGHTA, CDR2 FQGNSA. The CDR3 sequence: CASSVDRGLREKLFF. CDR3 nucleotides: TGTGCCAGCAGCGTAGACAGGGGGCTTCGGGAAAAACTGTTTTTT.

As DNA, the CDR3 is TGTGCCAGCAGCGCGACTAGCGGGATAAAAGATACGCAGTATTTT. Residues: CASSATSGIKDTQYF. The gene calls are TRBV11-1 and TRBJ2-3; 11 nucleotides align to TRBD2. In germline, CDR1 is SGHAT, CDR2 FQDESV (reference sequence). The CDR3 extends over 15 amino acids. V lost 5 bases and J lost 5; bases outside the gene matches: 6.

This clone is a singleton in its sample. The rearrangement joins TRBV19 to TRBJ1-5, with TRBD1 matching 9 bases. V lost 5 bases, J lost 5 bases, and 7 bases stayed unmatched. Germline V gives CDR1 LNHDA, CDR2 SQIVND (reference sequence). The CDR3 spans 15 residues. DNA for the CDR3: TGTGCCAGTAGTTTCAGGACAGGGGCCCATCAGCCCCAGCATTTT. Amino acids: CASSFRTGAHQPQHF.

This chain links TRBV4-2 with TRBJ2-7; 7 bases map to TRBD1. Germline V CDR1 and CDR2: LGHNA, YNFKEQ. CDR3 length: 15 amino acids. The trim removed 2 bases at V and 1 base at J, leaving 5 bases unmatched. For the CDR3, the DNA is TGTGCCAGCAGCCAACCGGACAGGTTGTCCTACGAGCAGTACTTC. Protein: CASSQPDRLSYEQYF.

This clone came up once. The V gene is TRBV7-2, the J gene TRBJ2-1; 8 nucleotides align to TRBD1. CDR1 is SGHTA and CDR2 is FQGNSA in the germline V gene. There are 15 residues in the CDR3. After removal of 2 bases from V and 2 bases from J, the junction contained 2 bases not matched to a gene. CDR3 nucleotides: TGTGCCAGCAGCTTAAGGGACAGGACCTACAATGAGCAGTTCTTC. Amino acids: CASSLRDRTYNEQFF.

The chain combines TRBV6-6 with TRBJ1-2, with D maybe TRBD1 (6 bases). CDR3 length: 16 amino acids. Trimming took 5 bases from V and 1 from J, leaving 17 bases between them. Germline V CDR1 and CDR2: MNHNY, SVGAGI (reference sequence). The CDR3 protein is CASSRFGTIVNYGYTF. The CDR3 DNA follows: TGTGCCAGCAGTCGATTCGGGACAATTGTTAACTATGGCTACACCTTC.

CDR3 sequence reads: CASSIVAGRGYTF. The CDR3 DNA reads as TGTGCCAGTAGTATAGTTGCAGGGCGTGGCTACACCTTC. The J gene is TRBJ1-2, the V gene TRBV19; possibly TRBD1 for D (5 bases). The germline V gene encodes CDR1 LNHDA and CDR2 SQIVND (reference sequence). The V and J ends lost 1 base and 7 bases respectively, with 10 bases between them. The CDR3 length is 13 residues. The full variable domain, with the rest looked up from reference TRBV19 and TRBJ1-2, is DGGITQSPKYLFRKEGQNVTLSCEQNLNHDAMYWYRQDPGQGLRLIYYSQIVNDFQKGDIAEGYSVSREKKESFPLTVTSAQKNPTAFYLCASSIVAGRGYTFGSGTRLTVV.

The chain joins TRBV30 to TRBJ1-1, with 8 bases fitting TRBD1. The CDR3 consists of 14 residues. Looked up from germline, CDR1 is GTSNPN and CDR2 is SVGIG (reference sequence). Unmatched junction bases numbered 4, after V lost 3 bases and J lost 1 base. CDR3 nucleotides: TGTGCCTGGAGCCACGGGACAGGGAACACTGAAGCTTTCTTT. It codes for CAWSHGTGNTEAFF.